The text below deals with one T cell receptor beta chain. No antigen is known for it. The primer mix had 60 Vbeta and 13 Jbeta primers. The method was immunoSEQ multiplex PCR; TCRdb's version includes in-frame clones alone and lacks a portion of them. This table has about 180,000 clones, 70% to 80% appearing once. The data were obtained in a study of cytomegalovirus exposure and HLA in healthy donors. Germline CDR1 reads MDHEN; CDR2 reads SYDVKM. Trimming took 6 bases from V and 3 from J; bases not matched to a gene: 8. The CDR3 extends over 15 amino acids. The study, taken as a whole, reports: Earlier analysis yielded a pattern in which most TCR beta V segments were productive about 87% or about 30% of the time. Most of the CMV-associated TCR beta chains (in a later analysis) appeared to be HLA-restricted.

The rearrangement links TRBV28 to TRBJ1-5; TRBD1 agrees at 7 bases. The clonotype was recovered from a male donor in good health and CMV-seronegative. Source material: PBMCs. CDR3 nucleotides: TGTGCCAGCAGCCTAACAGGGGTATTCAATCAGCCCCAGCATTTT. It codes for CASSLTGVFNQPQHF.